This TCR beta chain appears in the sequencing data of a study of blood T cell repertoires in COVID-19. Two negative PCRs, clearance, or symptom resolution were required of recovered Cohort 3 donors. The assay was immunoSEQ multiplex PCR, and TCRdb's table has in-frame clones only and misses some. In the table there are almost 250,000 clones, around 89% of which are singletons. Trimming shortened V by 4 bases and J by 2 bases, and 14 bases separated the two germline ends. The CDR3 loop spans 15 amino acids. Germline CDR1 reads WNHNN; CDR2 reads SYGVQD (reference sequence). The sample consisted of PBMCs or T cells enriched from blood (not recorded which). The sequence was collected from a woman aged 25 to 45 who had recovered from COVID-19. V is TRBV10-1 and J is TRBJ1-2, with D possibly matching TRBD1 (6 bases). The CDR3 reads CASSAQGNQNYGYTF. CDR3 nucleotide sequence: TGCGCCAGCAGTGCCCAGGGGAATCAAAACTATGGCTACACCTTC.